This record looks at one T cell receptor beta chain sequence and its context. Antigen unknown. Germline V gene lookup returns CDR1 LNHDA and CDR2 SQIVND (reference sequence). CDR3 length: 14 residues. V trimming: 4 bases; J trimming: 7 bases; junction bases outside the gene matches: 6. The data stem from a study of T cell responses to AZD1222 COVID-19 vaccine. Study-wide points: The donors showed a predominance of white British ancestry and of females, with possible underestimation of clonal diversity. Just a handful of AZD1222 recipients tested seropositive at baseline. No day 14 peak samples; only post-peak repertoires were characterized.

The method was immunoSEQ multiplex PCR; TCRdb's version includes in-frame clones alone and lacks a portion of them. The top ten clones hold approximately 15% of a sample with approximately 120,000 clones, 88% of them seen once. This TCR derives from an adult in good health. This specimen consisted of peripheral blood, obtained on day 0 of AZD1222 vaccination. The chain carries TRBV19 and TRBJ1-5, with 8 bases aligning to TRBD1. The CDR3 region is CASSTQGGRQPQHF. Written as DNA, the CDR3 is TGTGCCAGTAGTACACAGGGGGGAAGGCAGCCCCAGCATTTT.